The clone carrying this TCR beta chain was counted a few times. Antigen unknown. The data were taken from a study of CD8+ T cells in alopecia areata. Extracted RNA was reverse transcribed, and the resulting cDNA served as sequencing template. The repertoire was sequenced with immunoSEQ multiplex PCR; TCRdb's copy has only in-frame clones and lacks some. The sample includes about 110,000 clones, about 60% of them seen just once. Study-wide results and caveats: Especially in alopecia totalis/universalis, lesional scalp showed greater clonality than normal scalp did.

Input material: NKG2D-low CD8+ T cells sorted from blood. This clonotype was sampled from a human donor with alopecia areata.

CDR3 in amino acids: CASSLPYEQVYEQYF. CDR3 nucleotide sequence: TGTGCCAGCAGTTTACCTTACGAGCAGGTTTACGAGCAGTACTTC. The chain joins TRBV28 to TRBJ2-7; D gene unclear. Germline CDR1 MDHEN, CDR2 SYDVKM. With 2 bases removed from V and 4 bases from J, the gap between germline ends came to 15 bases. The CDR3 spans 15 residues.